Detailed here is one TCR beta chain. Assay used: immunoSEQ multiplex PCR; TCRdb lists only in-frame clones, some missing. The sample consists of roughly 8,400 clones, 75% of them appearing once. This specimen comes from a study of sequential checkpoint blockade in melanoma. Across the whole study: First-line arms were nivolumab then ipilimumab, or the reverse, randomized 1:1. Each arm's sequence ended with maintenance nivolumab.

Treatment reported: randomized to nivolumab then ipilimumab (arm A) or the reverse (arm B). No patient had prior DNA-damaging chemotherapy. Live CD3+CD8+ CD19− CD56− cells were sorted from PBMCs. This clonotype originated in a human donor with melanoma. This specimen was CD8+ T cells sorted from blood (inferred from file names), taken from a patient given nivolumab and ipilimumab in sequence.

The CDR3 nucleotides are TGTGCCAGCAGCCCCGTGACAGGGGCCCGCTACGAGCAGTACTTC. Protein: CASSPVTGARYEQYF. This chain links TRBV7-6 with TRBJ2-7; 8 nucleotides line up with TRBD1. Unmatched junction bases numbered 9, after V lost 5 bases and J lost 3 bases. The CDR3 spans 15 residues. CDR1 is SGHVS and CDR2 is FNYEAQ in the germline V gene. Variable domain in full (rest from reference TRBV7-6 and TRBJ2-7): GAGVSQSPRYKVTKRGQDVALRCDPISGHVSLYWYRQALGQGPEFLTYFNYEAQQDKSGLPNDRFSAERPEGSISTLTIQRTEQRDSAMYRCASSPVTGARYEQYFGPGTRLTVT.